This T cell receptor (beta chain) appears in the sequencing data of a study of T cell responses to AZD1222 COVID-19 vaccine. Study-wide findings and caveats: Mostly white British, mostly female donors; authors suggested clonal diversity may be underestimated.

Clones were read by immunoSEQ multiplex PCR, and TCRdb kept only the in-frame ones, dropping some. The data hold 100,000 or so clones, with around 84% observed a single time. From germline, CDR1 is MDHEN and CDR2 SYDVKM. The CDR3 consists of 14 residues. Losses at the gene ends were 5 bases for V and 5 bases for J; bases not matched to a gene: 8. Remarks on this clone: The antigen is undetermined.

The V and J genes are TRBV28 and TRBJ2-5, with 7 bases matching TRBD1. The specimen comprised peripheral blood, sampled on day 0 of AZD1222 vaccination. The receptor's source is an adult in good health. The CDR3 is CASSLQGVGETQYF. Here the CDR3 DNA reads TGTGCCAGCAGTCTTCAGGGGGTAGGGGAGACCCAGTACTTC.